The clone carrying this T cell receptor (beta chain) was recorded at least ten times. The antigen is undetermined. Preparation of the TCRbeta library involved a method that used unique molecular identifiers. TCRdb fed the PCR reads into MiXCR, producing one record per CDR3 protein. The repertoire holds hundreds of thousands of distinct CDR3 sequences, approximately 10% seen once, with around a quarter in the top ten. The sample belongs to a study of T-cell reconstitution after alpha-beta-depleted transplantation in children. Unmatched junction bases numbered 7, after V lost 4 bases and J lost 1 base. This CDR3 region has 16 residues. CDR1 and CDR2 (germline): SGHTA, FQGTGA. General observations from the study: Reportedly, only several hundred clones from non-depleted graft cells drove alpha-beta T-cell counts at about two months. It was surviving recipient T cells and thymic progenitors that gave some patients high TCRbeta diversity at day 60. T-cell numbers and diversity one year post-transplant derived largely from freshly generated T cells.

Sample: peripheral blood, taken 180 days after TCRalphabeta/CD19-depleted stem cell transplant. The clonotype originates from a male patient between 2 and 10 years old who had a stem cell transplant for chronic granulomatous disease, so the T cells may come from the graft donor. The gene calls are TRBV7-3 and TRBJ2-3, with TRBD2 identical over 8 bases. DNA of the CDR3: TGTGCCAGCAGCTCCCCCAAAGCGGGAGGCACAGATACGCAGTATTTT. Its translation: CASSSPKAGGTDTQYF.